Listed below are T cell receptor beta chains from one sample, sequenced in a study of read filtering for tumor transcriptome and immune sequencing. TCRdb itself ran the reads through MiXCR, one entry per CDR3 protein. Found here are 130,000 or so distinct CDR3 sequences, around 13% of them singletons; the top ten hold more than 6.5%. Sequencing was carried out using a population of CD138-negative cells sorted from bone marrow. The receptors stem from a donor aged 40 or older with multiple myeloma. The CDR3 runs from the conserved cysteine through the conserved F or W. D genes are given only for firm matches. Size is stated for part of the rows, as once, few or many counts, or as a class when the clone is expanded.

clone size	V gene	D gene	J gene	CDR3 protein	CDR3 DNA
many	TRBV4-1	TRBD1	TRBJ1-5	CASSPGQGDQPQHF	TGCGCCAGCAGCCCGGGACAGGGTGATCAGCCCCAGCATTTT
many	TRBV12-3/TRBV12-4	.	TRBJ2-7	CASSLLIGGDYEQYF	TGTGCCAGCAGTTTATTAATAGGAGGAGATTACGAGCAGTACTTC
.	TRBV19	.	TRBJ2-4	CASSITGNKNIQYF	TGTGCCAGTAGTATAACTGGTAACAAAAACATTCAGTACTTC
once	TRBV20-1	TRBD1	TRBJ2-7	CSANDRADEQYF	TGCAGTGCTAATGACAGGGCGGACGAGCAGTACTTC
many	TRBV25-1	.	TRBJ2-7	CASSEFEGYEQYF	TGTGCCAGCAGTGAATTTGAAGGCTACGAGCAGTACTTC
many	TRBV7-2	.	TRBJ1-4	CASSLLGGVNEKLFF	TGTGCCAGCAGCTTATTAGGGGGAGTTAATGAAAAACTGTTTTTT
many	TRBV3-1	.	TRBJ2-2	CASSPASAGNTGELFF	TGTGCCAGCAGCCCTGCCTCAGCAGGGAACACCGGGGAGCTGTTTTTT
few	TRBV19	.	TRBJ1-2	CASSLTDYYGYTF	TGTGCCAGTAGCCTGACAGACTACTATGGCTACACCTTC
many	TRBV29-1	.	TRBJ2-5	CSVSGQKVAQYF	TGCAGCGTGTCGGGCCAAAAAGTGGCCCAGTACTTC
many	TRBV4-1	.	TRBJ2-7	CASSQGPGRGNYEQYF	TGCGCCAGCAGCCAAGGCCCCGGACGGGGGAACTACGAGCAGTACTTC
many	TRBV6-1	.	TRBJ1-5	CASSVWRDNQPQHF	TGTGCCAGCAGTGTTTGGAGAGACAATCAGCCCCAGCATTTT
many	TRBV29-1	TRBD1	TRBJ1-1	CSVDAGTALNTEAFF	TGCAGCGTTGATGCCGGGACAGCCTTGAACACTGAAGCTTTCTTT
many	TRBV4-1	.	TRBJ2-4	CASSQPGRTSLAKNIQYF	TGCGCCAGCAGCCAGCCAGGGCGGACCTCACTAGCCAAAAACATTCAGTACTTC
many	TRBV4-3	TRBD2	TRBJ2-1	CASSQGLLAGGTSSYNEQFF	TGCGCCAGCAGCCAAGGCCTCCTAGCCGGGGGGACGAGCTCCTACAATGAGCAGTTCTTC